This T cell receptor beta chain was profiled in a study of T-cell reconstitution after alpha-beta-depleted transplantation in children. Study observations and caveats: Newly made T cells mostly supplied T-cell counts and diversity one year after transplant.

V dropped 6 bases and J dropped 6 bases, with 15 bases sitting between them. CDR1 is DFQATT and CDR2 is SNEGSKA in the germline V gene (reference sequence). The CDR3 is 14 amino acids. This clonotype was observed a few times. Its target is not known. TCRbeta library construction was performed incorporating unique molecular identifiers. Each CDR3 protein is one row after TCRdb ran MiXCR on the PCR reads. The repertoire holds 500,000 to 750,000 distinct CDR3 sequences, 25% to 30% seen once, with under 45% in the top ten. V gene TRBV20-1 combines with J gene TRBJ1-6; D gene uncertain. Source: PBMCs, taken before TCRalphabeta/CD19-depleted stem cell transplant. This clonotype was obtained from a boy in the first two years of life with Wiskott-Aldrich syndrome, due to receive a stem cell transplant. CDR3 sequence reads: CSATHASLNSPLHF. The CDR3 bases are TGCAGTGCCACTCACGCAAGCCTTAATTCACCCCTCCACTTT.